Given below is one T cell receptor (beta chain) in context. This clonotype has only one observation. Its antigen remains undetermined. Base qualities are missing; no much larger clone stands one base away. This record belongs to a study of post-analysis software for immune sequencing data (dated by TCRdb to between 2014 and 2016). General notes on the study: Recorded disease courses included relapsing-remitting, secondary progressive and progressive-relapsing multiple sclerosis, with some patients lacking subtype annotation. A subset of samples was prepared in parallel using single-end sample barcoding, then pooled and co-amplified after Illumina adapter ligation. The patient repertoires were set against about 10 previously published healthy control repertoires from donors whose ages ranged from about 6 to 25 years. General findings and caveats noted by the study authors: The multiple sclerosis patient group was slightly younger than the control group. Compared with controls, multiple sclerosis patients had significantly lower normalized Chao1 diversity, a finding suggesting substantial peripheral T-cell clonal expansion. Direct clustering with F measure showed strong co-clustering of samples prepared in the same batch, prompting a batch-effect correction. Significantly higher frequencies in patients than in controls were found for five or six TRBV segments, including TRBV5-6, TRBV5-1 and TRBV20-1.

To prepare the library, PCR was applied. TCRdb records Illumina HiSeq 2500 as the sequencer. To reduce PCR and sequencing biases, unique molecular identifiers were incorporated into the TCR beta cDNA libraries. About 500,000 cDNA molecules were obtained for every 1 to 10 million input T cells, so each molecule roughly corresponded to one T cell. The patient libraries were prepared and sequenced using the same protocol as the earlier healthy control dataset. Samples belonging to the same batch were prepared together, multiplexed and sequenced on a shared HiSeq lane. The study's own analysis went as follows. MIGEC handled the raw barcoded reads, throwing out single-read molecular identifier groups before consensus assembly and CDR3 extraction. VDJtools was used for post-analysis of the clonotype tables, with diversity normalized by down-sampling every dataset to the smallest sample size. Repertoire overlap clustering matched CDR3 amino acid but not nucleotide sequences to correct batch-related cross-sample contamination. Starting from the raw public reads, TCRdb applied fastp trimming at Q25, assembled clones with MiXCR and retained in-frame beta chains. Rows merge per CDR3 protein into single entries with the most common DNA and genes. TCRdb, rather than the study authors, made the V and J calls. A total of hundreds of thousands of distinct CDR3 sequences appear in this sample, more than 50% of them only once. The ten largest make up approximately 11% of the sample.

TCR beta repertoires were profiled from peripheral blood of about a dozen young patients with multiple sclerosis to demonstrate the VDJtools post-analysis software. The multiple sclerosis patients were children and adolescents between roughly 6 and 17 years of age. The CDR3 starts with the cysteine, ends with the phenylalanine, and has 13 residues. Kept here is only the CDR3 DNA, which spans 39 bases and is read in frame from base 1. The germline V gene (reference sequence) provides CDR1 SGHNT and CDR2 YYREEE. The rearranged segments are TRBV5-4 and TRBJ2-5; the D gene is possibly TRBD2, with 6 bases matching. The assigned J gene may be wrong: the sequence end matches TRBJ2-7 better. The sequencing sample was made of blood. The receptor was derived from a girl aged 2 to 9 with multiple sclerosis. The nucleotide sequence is TGTGCCAGCAGCCATCCGGGGGACCGCGAGCAGTACTTC. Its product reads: CASSHPGDREQYF.